These 13 T cell receptor beta chains were all obtained from the same sample, sequenced in a study of human T cells and chemical hapten exposure. TCRdb called the 5' RACE reads again in MiXCR, with one record for every CDR3 protein. The sample holds about 81,000 distinct CDR3 sequences, under 10% seen once. Total RNA was extracted from unfractionated whole blood. These receptors came from a male donor in good health.

This clonotype showed up just a few times. This chain joins TRBV20-1 and TRBJ1-1; no reliable D call. The V gene lost 6 bases and the J gene lost 4 bases, with 15 bases spanning the gap. The CDR3 has 13 amino acids. The germline CDR1 and CDR2 sequences are DFQATT and SNEGSKA (reference sequence). The CDR3 sequence: CSAPAPGTTEAFF. The DNA for the CDR3 is TGCAGTGCCCCGGCGCCCGGCACCACTGAAGCTTTCTTT.

Ten or more counts support this clonotype. This sequence joins TRBV7-9 and TRBJ2-3; TRBD2 is a possible D gene (7 bases). CDR3 size: 17 residues. V lost 1 base and J lost 2, with 16 bases in between. Germline V gene lookup returns CDR1 SEHNR and CDR2 FQNEAQ (reference sequence). CDR3 in amino acids: CASSLGGLAVATDTQYF. CDR3 bases: TGTGCCAGCAGCTTAGGGGGGCTAGCGGTGGCCACAGATACGCAGTATTTT.

In this sample, this clonotype turned up a few times. The chain carries TRBV3-1 and TRBJ2-7; D possibly uses TRBD1 or TRBD2 (5 bases each). Trimming stripped 1 base from V and 2 bases from J, with 15 bases between. Germline values: CDR1 LGHDT, CDR2 YNNKEL (reference sequence). There are 16 residues in the CDR3. The CDR3 loop is CASSQVAWGTPYEQYF. DNA of the CDR3: TGTGCCAGCAGCCAAGTGGCTTGGGGGACCCCCTACGAGCAGTACTTC.

The V gene is TRBV20-1, the J gene TRBJ1-4; D ambiguous. Germline V gives CDR1 DFQATT, CDR2 SNEGSKA (reference sequence). Trimming took 7 bases from V and 6 from J, leaving 12 bases between them. The CDR3 consists of 12 residues. In nucleotides, the CDR3 is TGCAGTGGGGCCGGGAGCGATGAAAAACTGTTTTTT. The encoded protein is CSGAGSDEKLFF.

This clonotype was counted ten times or more. This chain uses TRBV6-6 with TRBJ1-5; D possibly corresponds to TRBD1 (5 bases). Germline lookup yields CDR1 MNHNY and CDR2 SVGAGI (reference sequence). The CDR3 sequence is 15 residues long. V dropped 5 bases and J dropped 2 bases, with 13 bases sitting between them. Here the CDR3 reads CASSAGIMGNQPQHF. The CDR3, as DNA: TGTGCCAGCAGTGCAGGGATAATGGGCAATCAGCCCCAGCATTTT.

The gene calls are TRBV7-6 and TRBJ2-7; 10 positions agree with TRBD2. Per the germline V gene, CDR1 is SGHVS and CDR2 is FNYEAQ. The CDR3 is 13 amino acids. J gave up 2 bases and V 10 bases, and 5 bases lay outside the gene matches. CDR3 protein: CATSAGGAYEQYF. For the CDR3, the DNA is TGTGCCACCTCAGCGGGAGGGGCCTACGAGCAGTACTTC.

This chain links TRBV2 with TRBJ1-5, with D possibly matching TRBD1 (6 bases). The CDR3 loop spans 19 amino acids. CDR1 SNHLY and CDR2 FYNNEI come from the germline V gene. V dropped 1 base and J dropped 1 base, with 20 bases sitting between them. CDR3 in DNA: TGTGCCAGCAGTGAAGTGGAGTACAGGGTATCGGAGAGCAATCAGCCCCAGCATTTT. Its protein product is CASSEVEYRVSESNQPQHF.

In its sample, this clonotype was seen a few times. The chain combines TRBV20-1 with TRBJ1-2; 7 bases are a match to TRBD1. Per the germline V gene, CDR1 is DFQATT and CDR2 is SNEGSKA (reference sequence). Unmatched junction bases numbered 4, after V lost 5 bases and J lost 1 base. The CDR3 loop spans 13 amino acids. The CDR3 reads CSARTGLNYGYTF. The CDR3 DNA sequence: TGCAGTGCTCGGACAGGACTTAACTATGGCTACACCTTC.

This clonotype showed up many times. This CDR3 is CASSSDRGTGANVLTF. CDR3 DNA: TGTGCCAGCAGCTCCGACAGGGGGACTGGGGCCAACGTCCTGACTTTC. V is TRBV7-9 and J is TRBJ2-6; TRBD1 agrees at 9 bases. V lost 4 bases and J lost 2; bases outside the gene matches: 3. CDR3 length equals 16 residues. Germline V gene lookup returns CDR1 SEHNR and CDR2 FQNEAQ (reference sequence).

This clonotype was detected many times. This sequence joins TRBV27 and TRBJ2-5; 8 bases fit TRBD1. The CDR3 consists of 16 residues. Germline CDR1 MNHEY, CDR2 SMNVEV (reference sequence). V shed 5 bases and J 2 bases; nucleotides not matched to a gene: 10. The CDR3 nucleotides read TGTGCCAGCAGTGGAACCGGGACAGGACAGCAAGAGACCCAGTACTTC. Translating it yields CASSGTGTGQQETQYF.

The chain has TRBV20-1 and TRBJ2-7, with 11 nucleotides matching TRBD1. Per germline, CDR1 DFQATT and CDR2 SNEGSKA (reference sequence). J lost 7 bases, V lost 5 bases, and 7 bases had no gene match. There are 13 residues in the CDR3. The CDR3 bases are TGCAGTGCTCAAGGACAGGGGGCTGGAGAGCAGTACTTC. It encodes CSAQGQGAGEQYF.

This clonotype appeared many times. The chain employs TRBV5-1 and TRBJ2-7, with 11 bases identical to TRBD2. The CDR3 covers 17 residues. Germline V gives CDR1 SGHRS, CDR2 YFSETQ. V gave up 4 bases and J gave up 2 bases; unmatched junction bases: 11. CDR3 in DNA: TGCGCCAGCAGCCTATTAGCGGGGGGGCAAAGGACCTACGAGCAGTACTTC. Encoded protein: CASSLLAGGQRTYEQYF.

The table lists this clonotype with many counts. V gene TRBV12-5 combines with J gene TRBJ2-7; 9 nucleotides align to TRBD2. Germline CDR1 and CDR2: LGHNT and FRNRAP. The CDR3 length is 17 residues. The J segment lost 4 bases and the V segment lost 0 bases, leaving 10 bases of the junction unmatched. CDR3 sequence (DNA): TGTGCTAGTGGTTTGGTACTGAGGGGGCTAGCGGGATACGAGCAGTACTTC. Amino acids: CASGLVLRGLAGYEQYF.